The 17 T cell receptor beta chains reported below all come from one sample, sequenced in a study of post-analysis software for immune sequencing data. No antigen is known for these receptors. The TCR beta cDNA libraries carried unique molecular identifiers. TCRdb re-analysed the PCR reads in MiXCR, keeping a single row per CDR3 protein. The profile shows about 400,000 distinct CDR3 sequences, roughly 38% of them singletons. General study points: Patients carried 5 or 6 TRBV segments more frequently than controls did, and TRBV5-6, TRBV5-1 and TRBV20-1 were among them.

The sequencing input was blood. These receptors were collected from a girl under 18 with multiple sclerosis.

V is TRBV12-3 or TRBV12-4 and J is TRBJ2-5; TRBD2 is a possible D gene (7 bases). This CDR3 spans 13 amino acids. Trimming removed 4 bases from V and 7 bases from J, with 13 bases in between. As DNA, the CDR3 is TGTGCCAGCAGTTCGCGGGGGCGTGTGACCCAGTACTTC. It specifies CASSSRGRVTQYF.

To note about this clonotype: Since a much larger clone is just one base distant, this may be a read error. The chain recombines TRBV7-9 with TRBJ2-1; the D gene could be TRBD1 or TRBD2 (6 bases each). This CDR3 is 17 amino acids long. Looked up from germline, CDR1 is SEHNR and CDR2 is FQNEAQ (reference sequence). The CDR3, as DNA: TGTGCCAGCAGCCATCCTTTGGGGGGCCAGTCCTGCAATGAGCAGTTCTTC. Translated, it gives CASSHPLGGQSCNEQFF.

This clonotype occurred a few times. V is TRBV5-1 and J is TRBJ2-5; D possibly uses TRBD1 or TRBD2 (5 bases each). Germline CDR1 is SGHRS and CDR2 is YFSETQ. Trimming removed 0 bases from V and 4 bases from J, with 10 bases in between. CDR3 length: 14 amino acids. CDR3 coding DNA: TGCGCCAGCAGCTTGGACGCAGGGAGAGAGACCCAGTACTTC. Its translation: CASSLDAGRETQYF.

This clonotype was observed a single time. The CDR3 DNA reads as TGTGCCAGCTGCTCCGGGGGGCCCACAGATACGCAGTATTTT. It specifies CASCSGGPTDTQYF. The chain uses TRBV18 and TRBJ2-3; D is possibly TRBD2 (7 bases). CDR3 length: 14 amino acids. Per the germline V gene, CDR1 is KGHSH and CDR2 is LQKENI. The ends were cut back, 7 bases at V and 2 bases at J, with 13 bases in the middle.

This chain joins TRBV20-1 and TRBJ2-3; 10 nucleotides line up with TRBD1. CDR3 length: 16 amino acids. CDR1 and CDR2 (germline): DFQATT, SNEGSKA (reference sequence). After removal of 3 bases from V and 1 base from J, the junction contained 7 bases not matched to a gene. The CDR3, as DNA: TGCAGTGCTAGCTTAGGGACAGGGGAGGGCACAGATACGCAGTATTTT. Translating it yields CSASLGTGEGTDTQYF.

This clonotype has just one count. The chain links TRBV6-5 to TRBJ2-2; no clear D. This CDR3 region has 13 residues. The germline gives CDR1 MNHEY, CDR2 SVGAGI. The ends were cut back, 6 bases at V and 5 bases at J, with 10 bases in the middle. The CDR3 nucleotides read TGTGCCAGCAGGTTCAGTGGTACCGGGGAGCTGTTTTTT. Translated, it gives CASRFSGTGELFF.

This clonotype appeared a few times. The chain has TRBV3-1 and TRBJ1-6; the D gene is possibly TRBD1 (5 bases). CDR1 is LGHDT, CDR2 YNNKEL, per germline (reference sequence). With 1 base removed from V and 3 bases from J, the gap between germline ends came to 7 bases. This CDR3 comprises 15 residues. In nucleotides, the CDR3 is TGTGCCAGCAGCCAAGCGGGGGTCTATAATTCACCCCTCCACTTT. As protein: CASSQAGVYNSPLHF.

This CDR3 reads CTARAGIADTQYF. Here the CDR3 DNA reads TGCACCGCCCGTGCGGGGATTGCAGATACGCAGTATTTT. The rearrangement joins TRBV20-1 to TRBJ2-3; D perhaps matches TRBD2 (6 bases). The germline CDR1 and CDR2 sequences are DFQATT and SNEGSKA (reference sequence). The CDR3 runs 13 residues.

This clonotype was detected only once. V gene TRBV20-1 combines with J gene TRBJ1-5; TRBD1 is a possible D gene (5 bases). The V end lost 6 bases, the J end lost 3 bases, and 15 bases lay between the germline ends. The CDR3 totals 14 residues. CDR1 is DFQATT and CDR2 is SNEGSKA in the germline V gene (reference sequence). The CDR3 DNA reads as TGCAGTGCGCAACGGGACGTCGACAATCAGCCCCAGCATTTT. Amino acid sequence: CSAQRDVDNQPQHF.

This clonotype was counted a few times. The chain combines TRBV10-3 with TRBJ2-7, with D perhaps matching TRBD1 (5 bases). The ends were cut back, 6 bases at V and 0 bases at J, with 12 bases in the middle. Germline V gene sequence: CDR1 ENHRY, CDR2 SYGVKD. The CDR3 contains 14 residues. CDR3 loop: CAIRDKTTSYEQYF. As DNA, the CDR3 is TGTGCCATCAGGGACAAAACGACCTCCTACGAGCAGTACTTC.

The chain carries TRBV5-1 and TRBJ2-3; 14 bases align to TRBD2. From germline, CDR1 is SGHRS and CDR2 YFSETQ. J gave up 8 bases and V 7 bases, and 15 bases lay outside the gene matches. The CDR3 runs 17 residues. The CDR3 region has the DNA TGCGCCAGCTGGACTAGCGGGGGGCCCCCCGATACGAGTACGCAGTATTTT. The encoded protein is CASWTSGGPPDTSTQYF. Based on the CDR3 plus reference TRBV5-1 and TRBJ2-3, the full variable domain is KAGVTQTPRYLIKTRGQQVTLSCSPISGHRSVSWYQQTPGQGLQFLFEYFSETQRNKGNFPGRFSGRQFSNSRSEMNVSTLELGDSALYLCASWTSGGPPDTSTQYFGPGTRLTVL.

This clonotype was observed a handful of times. The CDR3 sequence is CASSLVGGGGWNEQFF. Here the CDR3 DNA reads TGTGCCAGCAGCTTAGTAGGCGGGGGGGGGTGGAATGAGCAGTTCTTC. This rearrangement joins TRBV7-2 to TRBJ2-1; the match to TRBD2 covers 9 bases. V dropped 1 base and J dropped 7; count of bases not matched to a gene: 8. The CDR3 has 16 residues. In germline, CDR1 is SGHTA, CDR2 FQGNSA.

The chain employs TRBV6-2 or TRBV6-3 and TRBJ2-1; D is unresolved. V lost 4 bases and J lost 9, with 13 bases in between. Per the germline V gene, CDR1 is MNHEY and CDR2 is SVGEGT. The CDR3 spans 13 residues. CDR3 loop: CASSSRHRSEQFF. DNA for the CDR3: TGTGCCAGCAGTTCCAGACATAGGAGTGAGCAGTTCTTC.

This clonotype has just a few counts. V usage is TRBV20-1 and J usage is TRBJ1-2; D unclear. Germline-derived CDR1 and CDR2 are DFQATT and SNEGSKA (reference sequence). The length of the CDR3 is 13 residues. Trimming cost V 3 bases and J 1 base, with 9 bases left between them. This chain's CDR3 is CSASRELNYGYTF. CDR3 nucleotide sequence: TGCAGTGCTAGTCGGGAACTTAACTATGGCTACACCTTC.

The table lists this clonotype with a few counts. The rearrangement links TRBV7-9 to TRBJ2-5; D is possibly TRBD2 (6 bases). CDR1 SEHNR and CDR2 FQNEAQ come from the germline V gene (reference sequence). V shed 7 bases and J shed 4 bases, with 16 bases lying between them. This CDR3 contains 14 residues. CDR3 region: CASTPAWRGETQYF. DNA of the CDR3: TGTGCCAGCACCCCCGCGTGGCGGGGAGAGACCCAGTACTTC.

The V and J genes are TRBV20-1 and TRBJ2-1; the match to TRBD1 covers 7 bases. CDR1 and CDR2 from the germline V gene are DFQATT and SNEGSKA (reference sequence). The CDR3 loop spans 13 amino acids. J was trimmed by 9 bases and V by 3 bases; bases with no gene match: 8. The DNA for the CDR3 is TGCAGTGCTAGTCGGCAGGGGGTTGGTGAGCAGTTCTTC. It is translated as CSASRQGVGEQFF.

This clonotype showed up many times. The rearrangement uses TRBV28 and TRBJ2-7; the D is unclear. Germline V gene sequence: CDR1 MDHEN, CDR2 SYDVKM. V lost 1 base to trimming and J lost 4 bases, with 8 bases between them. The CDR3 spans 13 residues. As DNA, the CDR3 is TGTGCCAGCAGTTTATTTGTCGGGTACGAGCAGTACTTC. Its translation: CASSLFVGYEQYF.